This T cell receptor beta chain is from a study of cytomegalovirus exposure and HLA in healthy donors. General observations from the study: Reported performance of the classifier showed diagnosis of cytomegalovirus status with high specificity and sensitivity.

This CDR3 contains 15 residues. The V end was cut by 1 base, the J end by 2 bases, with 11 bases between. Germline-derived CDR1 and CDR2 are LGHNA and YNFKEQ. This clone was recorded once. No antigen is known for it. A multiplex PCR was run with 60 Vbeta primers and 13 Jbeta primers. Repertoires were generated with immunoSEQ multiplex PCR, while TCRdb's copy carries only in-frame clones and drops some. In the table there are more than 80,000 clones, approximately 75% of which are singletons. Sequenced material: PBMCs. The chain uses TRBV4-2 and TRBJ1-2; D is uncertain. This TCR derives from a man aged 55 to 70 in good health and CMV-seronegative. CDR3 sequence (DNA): TGTGCCAGCAGCCAAGTGGGCAGCACCAACTATGGCTACACCTTC. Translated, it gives CASSQVGSTNYGYTF.